The 2 T cell receptor beta chains presented below share a single source sample, sequenced in a study of cytomegalovirus exposure and HLA in healthy donors. It was with 60 Vbeta and 13 Jbeta primers that the PCR ran. Method: immunoSEQ multiplex PCR; TCRdb's copy keeps in-frame clones and lacks some. The table lists about 120,000 clones, 60% to 80% of them singletons. Sequencing was carried out using PBMCs. The receptors shown here come from a man aged 30 to 45 in good health and CMV-seronegative.

The chain carries TRBV27 and TRBJ1-5, with D unresolved. This CDR3 contains 14 residues. Germline assignment: CDR1 MNHEY and CDR2 SMNVEV (reference sequence). With 6 bases removed from V and 4 bases from J, the gap between germline ends came to 13 bases. CDR3: CASSRERDNQPQHF. For the CDR3, the DNA is TGTGCCAGCAGCCGGGAGAGAGATAATCAGCCCCAGCATTTT.

The chain carries TRBV9 and TRBJ1-5; D possibly corresponds to TRBD1 (6 bases). This CDR3 region has 15 residues. The V end lost 0 bases, the J end lost 5 bases, and 12 bases lay between the germline ends. Germline V lookup: CDR1 SGDLS, CDR2 YYNGEE. Here the CDR3 reads CASSVAPDSYQPQHF. CDR3 bases: TGTGCCAGCAGCGTAGCACCGGACAGCTATCAGCCCCAGCATTTT. Full variable domain (missing parts from reference TRBV9 and TRBJ1-5): DSGVTQTPKHLITATGQRVTLRCSPRSGDLSVYWYQQSLDQGLQFLIQYYNGEERAKGNILERFSAQQFPDLHSELNLSSLELGDSALYFCASSVAPDSYQPQHFGDGTRLSIL.